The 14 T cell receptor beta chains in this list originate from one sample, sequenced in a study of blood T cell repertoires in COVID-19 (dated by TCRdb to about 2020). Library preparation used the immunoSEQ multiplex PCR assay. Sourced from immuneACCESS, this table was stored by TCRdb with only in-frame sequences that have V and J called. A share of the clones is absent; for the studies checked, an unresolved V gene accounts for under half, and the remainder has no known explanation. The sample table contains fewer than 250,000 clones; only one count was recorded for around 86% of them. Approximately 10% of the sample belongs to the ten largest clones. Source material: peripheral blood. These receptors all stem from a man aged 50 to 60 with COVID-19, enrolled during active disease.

The CDR3 nucleotides are TGTGCCAGCAGCTTAGGCGGACAGGGGGCTTACGAGCAGTACTTC. Translation gives CASSLGGQGAYEQYF. The gene calls are TRBV7-2 and TRBJ2-7; 11 bases are shared with TRBD1. CDR1 is SGHTA and CDR2 is FQGNSA in the germline V gene. After removal of 1 base from V and 4 bases from J, the junction contained 3 bases not matched to a gene. The CDR3 is 15 amino acids.

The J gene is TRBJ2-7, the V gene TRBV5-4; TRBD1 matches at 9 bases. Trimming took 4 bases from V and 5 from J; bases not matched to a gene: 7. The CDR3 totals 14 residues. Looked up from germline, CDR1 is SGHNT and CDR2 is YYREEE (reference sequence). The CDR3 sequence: CASSPGTGWHEQYF. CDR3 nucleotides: TGTGCCAGCAGCCCAGGGACAGGGTGGCACGAGCAGTACTTC.

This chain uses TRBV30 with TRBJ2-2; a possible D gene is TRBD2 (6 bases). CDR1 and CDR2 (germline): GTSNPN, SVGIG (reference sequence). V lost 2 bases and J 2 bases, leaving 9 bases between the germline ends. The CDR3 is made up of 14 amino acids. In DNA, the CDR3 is TGTGCCTGGAGTCTCGGACTAAACACCGGGGAGCTGTTTTTT. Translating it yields CAWSLGLNTGELFF.

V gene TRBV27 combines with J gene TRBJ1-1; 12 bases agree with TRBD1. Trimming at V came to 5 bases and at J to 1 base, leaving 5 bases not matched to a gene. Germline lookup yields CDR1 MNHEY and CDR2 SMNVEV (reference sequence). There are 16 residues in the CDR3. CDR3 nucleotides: TGTGCCAGCAGTGGGGGACAGGGGGCGGGGAACACTGAAGCTTTCTTT. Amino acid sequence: CASSGGQGAGNTEAFF.

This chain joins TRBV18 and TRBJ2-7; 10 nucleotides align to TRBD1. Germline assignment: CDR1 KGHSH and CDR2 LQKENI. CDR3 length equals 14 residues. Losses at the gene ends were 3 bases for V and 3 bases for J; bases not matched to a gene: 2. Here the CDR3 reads CASSPRDRGYEQYF. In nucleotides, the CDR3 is TGTGCCAGCTCACCCCGGGACAGGGGCTACGAGCAGTACTTC.

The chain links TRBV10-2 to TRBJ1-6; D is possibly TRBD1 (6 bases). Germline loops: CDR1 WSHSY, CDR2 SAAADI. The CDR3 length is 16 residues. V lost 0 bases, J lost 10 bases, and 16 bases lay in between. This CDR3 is CASSESTGRGSSPLHF. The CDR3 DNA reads TGCGCCAGCAGTGAGTCGACTGGCAGGGGATCGTCACCCCTCCACTTT.

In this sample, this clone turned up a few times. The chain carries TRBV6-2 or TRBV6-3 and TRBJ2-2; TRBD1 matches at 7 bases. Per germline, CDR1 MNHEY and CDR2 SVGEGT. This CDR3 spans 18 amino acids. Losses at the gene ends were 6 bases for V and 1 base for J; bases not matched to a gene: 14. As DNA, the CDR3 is TGTGCCAGCAGCCTAAGCGCCTTGACAGGGCGGAACACCGGGGAGCTGTTTTTT. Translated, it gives CASSLSALTGRNTGELFF.

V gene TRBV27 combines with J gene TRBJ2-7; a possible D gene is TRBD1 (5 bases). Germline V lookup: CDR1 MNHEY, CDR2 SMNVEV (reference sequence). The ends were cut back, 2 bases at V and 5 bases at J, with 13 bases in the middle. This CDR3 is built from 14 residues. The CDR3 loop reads CASSLGQFAHEQYF. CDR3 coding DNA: TGTGCCAGCAGTTTAGGACAATTTGCCCACGAGCAGTACTTC.

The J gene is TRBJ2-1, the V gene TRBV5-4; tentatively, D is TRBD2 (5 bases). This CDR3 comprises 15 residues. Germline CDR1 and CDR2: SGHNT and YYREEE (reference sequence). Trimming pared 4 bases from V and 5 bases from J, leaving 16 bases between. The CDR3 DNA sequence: TGTGCCAGCAGCCCTGAAATAGCGAGAAACAATGAGCAGTTCTTC. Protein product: CASSPEIARNNEQFF.

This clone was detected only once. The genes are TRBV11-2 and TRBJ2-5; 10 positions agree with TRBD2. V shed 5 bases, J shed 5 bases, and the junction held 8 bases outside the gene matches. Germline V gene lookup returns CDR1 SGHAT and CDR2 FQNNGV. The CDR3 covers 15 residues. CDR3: CASSQSGGAVETQYF. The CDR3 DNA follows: TGTGCCAGCAGCCAAAGCGGGGGGGCCGTGGAGACCCAGTACTTC.

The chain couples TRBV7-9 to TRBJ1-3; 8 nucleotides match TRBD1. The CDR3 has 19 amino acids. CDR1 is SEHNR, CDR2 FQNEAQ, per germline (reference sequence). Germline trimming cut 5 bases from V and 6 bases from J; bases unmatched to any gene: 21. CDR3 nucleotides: TGTGCCAGCAGCCCAGTGCCAAGTCCGGGACAGGAGTTAGAAAACACCATATATTTT. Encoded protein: CASSPVPSPGQELENTIYF.

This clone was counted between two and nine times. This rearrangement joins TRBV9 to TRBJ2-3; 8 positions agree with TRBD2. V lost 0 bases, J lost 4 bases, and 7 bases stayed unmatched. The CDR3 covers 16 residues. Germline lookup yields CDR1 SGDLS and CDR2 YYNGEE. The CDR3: CASSVDHGGGSDTQYF. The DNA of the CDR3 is TGTGCCAGCAGCGTAGACCACGGGGGGGGCTCAGATACGCAGTATTTT.

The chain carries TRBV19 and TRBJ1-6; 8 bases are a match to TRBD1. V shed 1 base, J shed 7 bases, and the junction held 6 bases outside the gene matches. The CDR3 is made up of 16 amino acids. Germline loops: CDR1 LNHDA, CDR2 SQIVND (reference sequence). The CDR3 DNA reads TGTGCCAGTAGTATAGGGCCAGGGGGCACGAATTCACCCCTCCACTTT. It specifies CASSIGPGGTNSPLHF.

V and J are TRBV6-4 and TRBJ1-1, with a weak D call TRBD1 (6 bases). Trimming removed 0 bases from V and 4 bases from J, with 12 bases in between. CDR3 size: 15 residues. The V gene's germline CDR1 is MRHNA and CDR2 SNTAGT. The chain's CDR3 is CASSDSAGAGTEAFF. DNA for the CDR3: TGTGCCAGCAGTGACTCGGCGGGGGCAGGCACTGAAGCTTTCTTT.